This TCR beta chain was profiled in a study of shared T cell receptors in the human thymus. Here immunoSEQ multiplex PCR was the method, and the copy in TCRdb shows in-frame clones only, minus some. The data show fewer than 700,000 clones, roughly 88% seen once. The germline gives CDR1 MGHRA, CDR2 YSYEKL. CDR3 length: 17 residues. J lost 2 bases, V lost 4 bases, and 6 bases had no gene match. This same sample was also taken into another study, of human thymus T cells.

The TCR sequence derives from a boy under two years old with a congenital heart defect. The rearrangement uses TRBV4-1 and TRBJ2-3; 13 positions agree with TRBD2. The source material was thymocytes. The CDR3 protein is CASSPLTSGRDTDTQYF. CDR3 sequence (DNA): TGCGCCAGCAGCCCCCTCACTAGCGGGAGGGACACAGATACGCAGTATTTT.